This TCR beta chain was found in a study of tissue T cells after allogeneic stem cell transplantation. Notes on the study in general: Blood and spleen captured only part of the tissue TCR repertoire.

The CDR3 is 15 residues long. Germline V gives CDR1 KGHTA, CDR2 FQNQQP. Stated time point: mouse harvest day 14 after allogeneic transplant. Mouse grafts combined 10^7 T-cell-depleted bone marrow cells with 10^6 splenic CD5+ T cells. Libraries were prepared by immunoSEQ multiplex PCR; TCRdb keeps only in-frame clonotypes and omits some of them. The sample lists approximately 9,000 clones, about 35% occurring once. This clone occurred a few times. No antigen is known for it. Any gene name here is a mouse gene name. The missing CDR3 end, 1 residue past where the read stops, is filled in from the germline J gene.

This sequence joins TRBV23 and TRBJ2-1; the table's D call of TRBD2 was not tested on the DNA. The sequence was collected from a female BALB/c mouse given C57BL/6 T cells with graft-versus-host disease after an allogeneic hematopoietic cell transplant. Sequencing was carried out using skin. The sequenced CDR3 bases are TGCTCCAGCAGTCTGAGGACTGGGGGGGTGGCTGAGCAGTTC. Translating gives CSSSLRTGGVAEQF. The whole CDR3 region reads CSSSLRTGGVAEQFF.